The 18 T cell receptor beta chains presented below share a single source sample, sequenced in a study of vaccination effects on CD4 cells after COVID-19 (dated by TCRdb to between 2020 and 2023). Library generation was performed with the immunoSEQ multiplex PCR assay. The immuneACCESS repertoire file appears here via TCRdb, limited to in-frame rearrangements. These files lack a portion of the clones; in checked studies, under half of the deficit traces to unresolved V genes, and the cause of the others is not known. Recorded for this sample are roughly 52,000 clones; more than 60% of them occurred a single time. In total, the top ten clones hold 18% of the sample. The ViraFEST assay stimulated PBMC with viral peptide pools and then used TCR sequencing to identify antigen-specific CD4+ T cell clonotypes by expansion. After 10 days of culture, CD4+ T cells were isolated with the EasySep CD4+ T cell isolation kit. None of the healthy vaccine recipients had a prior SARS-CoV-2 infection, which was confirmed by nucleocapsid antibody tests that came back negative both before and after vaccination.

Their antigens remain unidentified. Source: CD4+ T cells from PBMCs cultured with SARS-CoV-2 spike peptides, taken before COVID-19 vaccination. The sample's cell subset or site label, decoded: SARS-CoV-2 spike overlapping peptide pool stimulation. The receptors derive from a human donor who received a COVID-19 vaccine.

For the CDR3, the DNA is TGCGCCAGCAGCTTTAGCGGGCACTCCTACAATGAGCAGTTCTTC. This translates into CASSFSGHSYNEQFF. The chain couples TRBV5-1 to TRBJ2-1; 7 nucleotides line up with TRBD2. The CDR3 sequence is 15 residues long. Germline CDR1 is SGHRS and CDR2 is YFSETQ. Trimming cost V 2 bases and J 0 bases; bases outside gene matches: 2.

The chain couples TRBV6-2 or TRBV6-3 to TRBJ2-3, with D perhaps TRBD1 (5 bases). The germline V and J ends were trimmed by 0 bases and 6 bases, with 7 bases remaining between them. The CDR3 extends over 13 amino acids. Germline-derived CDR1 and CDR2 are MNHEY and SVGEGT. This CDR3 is CASSYSGADTQYF. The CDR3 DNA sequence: TGTGCCAGCAGTTACTCAGGGGCCGATACGCAGTATTTT.

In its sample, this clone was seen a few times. Here the CDR3 reads CASSFGHNQPQHF. The CDR3 bases are TGTGCCAGCAGCTTTGGACACAATCAGCCCCAGCATTTT. V usage is TRBV5-6 and J usage is TRBJ1-5; TRBD1 is a possible D gene (5 bases). The CDR3 contains 13 residues. Germline CDR1 and CDR2: SGHDT and YYEEEE. V lost 2 bases, J lost 3 bases, and 6 bases lay in between.

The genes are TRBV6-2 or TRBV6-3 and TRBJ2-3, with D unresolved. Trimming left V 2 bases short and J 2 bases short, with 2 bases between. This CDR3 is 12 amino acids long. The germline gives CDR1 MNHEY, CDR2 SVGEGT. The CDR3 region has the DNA TGTGCCAGCAGTTACGTCACAGATACGCAGTATTTT. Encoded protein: CASSYVTDTQYF.

The CDR3 sequence is CASSQNMGGSETQYF. DNA of the CDR3: TGTGCCAGCAGCCAAAATATGGGCGGGAGTGAGACCCAGTACTTC. The chain joins TRBV4-2 to TRBJ2-5, with TRBD2 matching 7 bases. With V trimmed by 2 bases and J by 5 bases, 8 bases remained unmatched. The germline V gene encodes CDR1 LGHNA and CDR2 YNFKEQ. The CDR3 sequence is 15 residues long.

The chain's CDR3 is CASSLGTGVTSSYGYTF. Here the CDR3 DNA reads TGTGCCAGCAGCTTAGGGACGGGGGTCACCTCCTCCTATGGCTACACCTTC. The rearrangement uses TRBV7-2 and TRBJ1-2; D perhaps matches TRBD1 (5 bases). Trimming removed 1 base at V and 4 bases at J, with 19 bases between. The CDR3 consists of 17 residues. The germline gives CDR1 SGHTA, CDR2 FQGNSA.

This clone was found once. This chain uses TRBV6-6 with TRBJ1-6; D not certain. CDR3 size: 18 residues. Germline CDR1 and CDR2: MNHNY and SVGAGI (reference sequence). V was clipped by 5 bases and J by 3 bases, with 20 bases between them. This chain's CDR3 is CASSRSSSDPDYNSPLHF. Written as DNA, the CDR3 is TGTGCCAGCAGTCGCTCTTCCTCCGATCCCGACTATAATTCACCCCTCCACTTT.

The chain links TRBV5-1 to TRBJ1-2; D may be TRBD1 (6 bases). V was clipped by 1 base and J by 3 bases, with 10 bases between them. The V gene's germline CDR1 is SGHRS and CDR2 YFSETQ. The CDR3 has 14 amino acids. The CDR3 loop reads CASSLLAGDYGYTF. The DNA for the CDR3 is TGCGCCAGCAGCTTGCTTGCAGGGGACTATGGCTACACCTTC. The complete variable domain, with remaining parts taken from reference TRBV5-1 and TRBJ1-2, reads KAGVTQTPRYLIKTRGQQVTLSCSPISGHRSVSWYQQTPGQGLQFLFEYFSETQRNKGNFPGRFSGRQFSNSRSEMNVSTLELGDSALYLCASSLLAGDYGYTFGSGTRLTVV.

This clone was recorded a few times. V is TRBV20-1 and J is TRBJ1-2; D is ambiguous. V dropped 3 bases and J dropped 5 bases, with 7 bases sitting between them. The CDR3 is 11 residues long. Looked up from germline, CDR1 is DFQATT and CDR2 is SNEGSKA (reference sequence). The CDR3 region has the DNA TGCAGTGCTAGTGGGAGGTATGGCTACACCTTC. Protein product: CSASGRYGYTF.

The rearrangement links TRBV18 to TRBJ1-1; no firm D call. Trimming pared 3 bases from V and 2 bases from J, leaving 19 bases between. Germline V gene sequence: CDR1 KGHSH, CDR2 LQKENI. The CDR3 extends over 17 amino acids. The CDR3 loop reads CASSPTRSKPENTEAFF. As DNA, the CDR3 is TGTGCCAGCTCACCCACCAGGTCCAAACCTGAAAACACTGAAGCTTTCTTT.

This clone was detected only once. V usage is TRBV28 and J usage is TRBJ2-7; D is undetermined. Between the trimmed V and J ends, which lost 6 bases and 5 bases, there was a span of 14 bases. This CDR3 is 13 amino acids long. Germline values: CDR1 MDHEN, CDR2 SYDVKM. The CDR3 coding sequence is TGTGCCAGCAGAGCCCCAATGGCGGACGAGCAGTACTTC. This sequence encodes CASRAPMADEQYF.

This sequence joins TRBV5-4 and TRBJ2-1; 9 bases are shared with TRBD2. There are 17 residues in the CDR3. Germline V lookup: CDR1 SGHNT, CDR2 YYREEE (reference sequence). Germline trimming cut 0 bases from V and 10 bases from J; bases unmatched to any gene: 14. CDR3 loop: CASSLGPASGKMREQFF. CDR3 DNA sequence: TGTGCCAGCAGCTTGGGTCCGGCTAGCGGGAAAATGAGGGAGCAGTTCTTC.

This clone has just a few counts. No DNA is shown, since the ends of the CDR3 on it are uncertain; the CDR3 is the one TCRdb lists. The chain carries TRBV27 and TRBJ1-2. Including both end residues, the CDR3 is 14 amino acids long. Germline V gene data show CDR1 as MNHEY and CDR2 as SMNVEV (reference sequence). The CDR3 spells CASSSSGVVGSYTF.

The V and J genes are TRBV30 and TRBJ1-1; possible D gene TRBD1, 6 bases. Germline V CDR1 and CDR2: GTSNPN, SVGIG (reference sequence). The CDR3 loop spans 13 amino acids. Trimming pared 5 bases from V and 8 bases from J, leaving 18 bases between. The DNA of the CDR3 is TGTGCCTGGGGTCGAGGCCTTGGGGGCGAAGCTTTCTTT. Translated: CAWGRGLGGEAFF.

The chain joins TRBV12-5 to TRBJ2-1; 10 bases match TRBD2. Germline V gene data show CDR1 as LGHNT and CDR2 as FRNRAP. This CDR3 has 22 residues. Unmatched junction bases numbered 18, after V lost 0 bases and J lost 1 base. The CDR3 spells CASGLVPRWSSGGPQSYNEQFF. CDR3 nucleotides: TGTGCTAGTGGTTTGGTACCTCGTTGGAGTAGCGGGGGGCCCCAGTCCTACAATGAGCAGTTCTTC.

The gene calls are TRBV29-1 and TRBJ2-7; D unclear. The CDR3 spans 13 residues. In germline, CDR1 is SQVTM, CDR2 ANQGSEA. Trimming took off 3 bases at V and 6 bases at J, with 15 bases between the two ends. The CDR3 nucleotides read TGCAGCGTTGAGACCACATTTCCGGGCGAGCAGTACTTC. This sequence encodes CSVETTFPGEQYF.

The chain's CDR3 is CASSSGQGGGNEQFF. The CDR3 DNA follows: TGTGCCAGCAGCTCCGGACAGGGAGGAGGCAATGAGCAGTTCTTC. V is TRBV7-9 and J is TRBJ2-1, with TRBD1 identical over 8 bases. This CDR3 has 15 amino acids. Trimming cost V 4 bases and J 6 bases; bases outside gene matches: 8. Germline V lookup: CDR1 SEHNR, CDR2 FQNEAQ (reference sequence).

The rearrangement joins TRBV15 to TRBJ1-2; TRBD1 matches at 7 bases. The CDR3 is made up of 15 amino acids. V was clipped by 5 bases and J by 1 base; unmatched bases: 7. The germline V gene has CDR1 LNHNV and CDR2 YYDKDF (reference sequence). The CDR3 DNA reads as TGTGCCACCAGCGGCCGGGACAGCTTTAACTATGGCTACACCTTC. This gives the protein CATSGRDSFNYGYTF.